This T cell receptor beta chain emerged from a study of blood T cell repertoires in COVID-19. Study as a whole: T cells, B-cell-depleted T cells, or PBMCs supplied cDNA or gDNA.

The germline V gene encodes CDR1 MDHEN and CDR2 SYDVKM. The V gene lost 2 bases and the J gene lost 0 bases, with 11 bases spanning the gap. This CDR3 has 15 amino acids. As handled by the study authors: From reference gene primer amplification, estimates of nucleated cell counts were derived. Assay used: immunoSEQ multiplex PCR; TCRdb lists only in-frame clones, some missing. V, J and clone size were drawn from that table, and D and trimming were deduced from the DNA. Here the sample spans a few hundred thousand clones, 80% to 95% being singletons. This clonotype was sampled from a young woman with COVID-19, enrolled during active disease. The chain is built from TRBV28 and TRBJ2-7, with D unclear. The sample taken for sequencing was peripheral blood. The CDR3 sequence is CASSLGGGDSYEQYF. CDR3 DNA sequence: TGTGCCAGCAGTTTAGGCGGCGGAGACTCCTACGAGCAGTACTTC. The full variable domain, with the rest looked up from reference TRBV28 and TRBJ2-7, is DVKVTQSSRYLVKRTGEKVFLECVQDMDHENMFWYRQDPGLGLRLIYFSYDVKMKEKGDIPEGYSVSREKKERFSLILESASTNQTSMYLCASSLGGGDSYEQYFGPGTRLTVT.